One and the same sample provided the 4 T cell receptor beta chains below, sequenced in a study of shared clonotypes between healthy human individuals. Data came from immunoSEQ multiplex PCR; TCRdb stores just in-frame clones and leaves some out. The top ten clones hold about 0.34% of a sample with approximately 400,000 clones, about 96% of them seen once. Sample: memory CD8+ T cells sorted from blood. The subset is: CD45RO+ cells pooled with CCR7-negative TemRA cells. Receptors were obtained from a man younger than 45 in good health.

The V call is TRBV19, the J call TRBJ2-1; 9 nucleotides line up with TRBD1. Germline V gene data show CDR1 as LNHDA and CDR2 as SQIVND (reference sequence). Trimming removed 6 bases from V and 1 base from J; junction bases left unmatched: 1. This CDR3 is built from 14 residues. DNA of the CDR3: TGTGCCAGTAGGACAGGGGGGTCCTACAATGAGCAGTTCTTC. It yields the protein CASRTGGSYNEQFF.

This clone was seen more than once but under ten times. V and J are TRBV30 and TRBJ1-1; unclear D gene. Germline values: CDR1 GTSNPN, CDR2 SVGIG (reference sequence). V was cut by 2 bases and J by 11 bases, with 12 bases left in between. The CDR3 contains 11 residues. CDR3 in amino acids: CAWSPPRQAFF. The DNA of the CDR3 is TGTGCCTGGAGTCCCCCCCGGCAGGCTTTCTTT.

The genes are TRBV30 and TRBJ2-1, with D perhaps TRBD2 (5 bases). V was trimmed by 4 bases and J by 4 bases, leaving 11 bases between them. The CDR3 loop spans 13 amino acids. Germline lookup yields CDR1 GTSNPN and CDR2 SVGIG (reference sequence). CDR3: CAWTGFFYNEQFF. As DNA, the CDR3 is TGTGCCTGGACGGGATTTTTTTACAATGAGCAGTTCTTC.

Comments on this clone: Additional DNA sequences in this sample encode the identical CDR3. V is TRBV5-1 and J is TRBJ2-3; tentatively, D is TRBD2 (5 bases). In germline, CDR1 is SGHRS, CDR2 YFSETQ. The CDR3 length is 15 residues. The V gene lost 0 bases and the J gene lost 0 bases, with 8 bases spanning the gap. The CDR3 here is CASSLAGRSTDTQYF. The CDR3 DNA reads TGCGCCAGCAGCTTGGCGGGGAGAAGCACAGATACGCAGTATTTT.